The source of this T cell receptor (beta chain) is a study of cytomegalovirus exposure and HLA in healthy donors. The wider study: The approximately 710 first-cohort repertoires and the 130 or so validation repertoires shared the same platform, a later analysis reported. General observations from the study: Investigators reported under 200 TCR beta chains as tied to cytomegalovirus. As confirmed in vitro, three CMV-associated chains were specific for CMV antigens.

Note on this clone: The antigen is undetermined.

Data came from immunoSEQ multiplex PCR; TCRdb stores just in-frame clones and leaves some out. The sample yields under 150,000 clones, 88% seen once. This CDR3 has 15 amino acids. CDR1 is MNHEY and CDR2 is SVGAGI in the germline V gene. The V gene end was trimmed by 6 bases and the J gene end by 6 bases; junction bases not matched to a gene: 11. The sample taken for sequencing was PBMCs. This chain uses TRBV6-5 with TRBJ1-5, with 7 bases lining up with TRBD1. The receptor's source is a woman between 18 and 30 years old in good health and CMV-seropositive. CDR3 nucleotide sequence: TGTGCCAGCAGCAAACGACAGGGCATCGCTCAGCCCCAGCATTTT. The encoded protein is CASSKRQGIAQPQHF.